This passage covers 24 T cell receptor beta chains from one sample sequenced in a study of monozygotic twins with cystic fibrosis. Produced via immunoSEQ multiplex PCR; TCRdb's table is partial and in-frame only. The repertoire holds about 8,000 clones, 94% seen once, with about 0.49% in the top ten. Sequenced sample: blood. The receptors were gathered from a boy younger than 10 with cystic fibrosis.

This chain joins TRBV6-5 and TRBJ2-2; a weak D match, TRBD1 (5 bases). Germline CDR1 and CDR2: MNHEY and SVGAGI. CDR3 length equals 15 residues. The V and J ends lost 5 bases and 4 bases respectively, with 14 bases between them. CDR3 coding DNA: TGTGCCAGCAGTCTAAGACAGATTGGCACCGGGGAGCTGTTTTTT. Translating it yields CASSLRQIGTGELFF.

The chain has TRBV29-1 and TRBJ2-2; 7 nucleotides align to TRBD2. V lost 6 bases, J lost 0 bases, and 4 bases stayed unmatched. This CDR3 has 14 amino acids. Germline V gene lookup returns CDR1 SQVTM and CDR2 ANQGSEA. The CDR3 region is CSVTGGTNTGELFF. CDR3 DNA sequence: TGCAGCGTCACCGGGGGGACGAACACCGGGGAGCTGTTTTTT.

In this sample, this clone turned up once. The rearrangement links TRBV5-1 to TRBJ2-5; D may correspond to TRBD1 or TRBD2 (5 bases each). Trimming stripped 5 bases from V and 6 bases from J, with 17 bases between. Germline V gives CDR1 SGHRS, CDR2 YFSETQ. The length of the CDR3 is 14 residues. The CDR3 spells CASRGEIGAKTQYF. The CDR3 coding sequence is TGCGCCAGCAGAGGGGAGATTGGAGCAAAGACCCAGTACTTC. Looking up the rest from reference TRBV5-1 and TRBJ2-5 gives the full variable domain: KAGVTQTPRYLIKTRGQQVTLSCSPISGHRSVSWYQQTPGQGLQFLFEYFSETQRNKGNFPGRFSGRQFSNSRSEMNVSTLELGDSALYLCASRGEIGAKTQYFGPGTRLLVL.

The chain has TRBV5-6 and TRBJ1-3; TRBD1 aligns across 8 bases. Germline lookup yields CDR1 SGHDT and CDR2 YYEEEE. V lost 1 base and J lost 4; bases outside the gene matches: 10. This CDR3 is 17 amino acids long. CDR3 amino acids: CASSLPSGGQGGNTIYF. CDR3 nucleotide sequence: TGTGCCAGCAGCTTGCCCAGTGGTGGACAGGGAGGAAACACCATATATTTT.

This chain uses TRBV11-1 with TRBJ2-5; D is possibly TRBD1 or TRBD2 (6 bases each). Trimming removed 5 bases from V and 5 bases from J, with 15 bases in between. CDR1 is SGHAT and CDR2 is FQDESV in the germline V gene (reference sequence). There are 14 residues in the CDR3. DNA for the CDR3: TGTGCCAGCAGCCCCACAGGGAGGTGGGAGACCCAGTACTTC. Its translation is CASSPTGRWETQYF.

The V call is TRBV6-1, the J call TRBJ2-5; D gene unclear. With 3 bases removed from V and 13 bases from J, the gap between germline ends came to 12 bases. This CDR3 is 11 amino acids long. Per germline, CDR1 MNHNS and CDR2 SASEGT. DNA for the CDR3: TGTGCCAGCAGTGATTCCAGACCTCGGTACTTC. Protein sequence: CASSDSRPRYF.

Points on this clone: The same CDR3 also results from other DNA sequences found in this sample. This chain connects TRBV9 to TRBJ2-5; 8 bases are a match to TRBD1. The CDR3 totals 18 residues. From germline, CDR1 is SGDLS and CDR2 YYNGEE. Trimming took 0 bases from V and 2 from J; bases not matched to a gene: 12. The CDR3 nucleotides are TGTGCCAGCAGCGTAGGAGGTCTGCCAGGGGGCCCACAAGAGACCCAGTACTTC. Protein: CASSVGGLPGGPQETQYF.

This chain uses TRBV27 with TRBJ1-3, with 8 bases lining up with TRBD1. CDR3 length equals 17 residues. Germline V gene lookup returns CDR1 MNHEY and CDR2 SMNVEV (reference sequence). The ends lost 6 bases at V and 1 base at J; junction bases unmatched: 11. CDR3 sequence: CASSFGTGPASGNTIYF. CDR3 bases: TGTGCCAGCAGCTTCGGGACAGGCCCTGCATCTGGAAACACCATATATTTT.

This clone was detected once. V gene TRBV7-6 combines with J gene TRBJ1-4; D not resolved. Trimming took 5 bases from V and 8 from J, leaving 21 bases between them. This CDR3 comprises 16 residues. The germline V gene has CDR1 SGHVS and CDR2 FNYEAQ. The CDR3 sequence is CASSRERDGVGEKLFF. CDR3 coding DNA: TGTGCCAGCAGCCGCGAGAGGGATGGGGTGGGCGAAAAACTGTTTTTT.

The chain has TRBV4-3 and TRBJ2-7; D is perhaps TRBD1 (6 bases). The germline gives CDR1 LGHNA, CDR2 YSLEER. With 3 bases removed from V and 6 bases from J, the gap between germline ends came to 12 bases. The CDR3 is made up of 13 amino acids. The CDR3 sequence: CASSHSNRAEQYF. In DNA, the CDR3 is TGCGCCAGCAGCCATTCCAACAGGGCCGAGCAGTACTTC.

The chain's CDR3 is CASSTDLPYSNQPQHF. For the CDR3, the DNA is TGTGCCAGCAGTACGGACCTCCCTTATAGCAATCAGCCCCAGCATTTT. The chain links TRBV6-6 to TRBJ1-5; D is unresolved. CDR1 MNHNY and CDR2 SVGAGI come from the germline V gene (reference sequence). V lost 5 bases to trimming and J lost 0 bases, with 14 bases between them. This CDR3 has 16 residues.

The rearrangement uses TRBV9 and TRBJ2-7, with a possible D match to TRBD2 (5 bases). Per the germline V gene, CDR1 is SGDLS and CDR2 is YYNGEE. This CDR3 has 15 residues. Trimming left V 4 bases short and J 4 bases short, with 18 bases between. CDR3 coding DNA: TGTGCCAGCAGCCCTTTAGATGCGGGCCCTTACGAGCAGTACTTC. Its translation: CASSPLDAGPYEQYF.

CDR3 protein: CASSGDSEVEKLFF. The CDR3 DNA follows: TGTGCCAGTAGTGGTGACAGTGAGGTTGAAAAACTGTTTTTT. This chain links TRBV19 with TRBJ1-4, with D perhaps matching TRBD1 (5 bases). Germline V gene lookup returns CDR1 LNHDA and CDR2 SQIVND (reference sequence). This CDR3 spans 14 amino acids. With 5 bases removed from V and 7 bases from J, the gap between germline ends came to 14 bases. The full variable domain, with the rest looked up from reference TRBV19 and TRBJ1-4, is DGGITQSPKYLFRKEGQNVTLSCEQNLNHDAMYWYRQDPGQGLRLIYYSQIVNDFQKGDIAEGYSVSREKKESFPLTVTSAQKNPTAFYLCASSGDSEVEKLFFGSGTQLSVL.

The rearrangement links TRBV18 to TRBJ2-1; D is unresolved. The V gene lost 1 base and the J gene lost 5 bases, with 6 bases spanning the gap. This CDR3 region has 13 residues. CDR1 is KGHSH and CDR2 is LQKENI in the germline V gene. CDR3 amino acids: CASSPRQDNEQFF. Here the CDR3 DNA reads TGTGCCAGCTCACCACGTCAAGACAATGAGCAGTTCTTC. The full variable domain, with the rest looked up from reference TRBV18 and TRBJ2-1, is NAGVMQNPRHLVRRRGQEARLRCSPMKGHSHVYWYRQLPEEGLKFMVYLQKENIIDESGMPKERFSAEFPKEGPSILRIQQVVRGDSAAYFCASSPRQDNEQFFGPGTRLTVL.

V usage is TRBV4-2 and J usage is TRBJ1-4; TRBD1 might be the D (6 bases). The CDR3 covers 17 residues. The germline V gene has CDR1 LGHNA and CDR2 YNFKEQ. Between the trimmed V and J ends, which lost 2 bases and 0 bases, there was a span of 13 bases. The CDR3 region has the DNA TGTGCCAGCAGCCAACGGACAGTGCCTGCAACTAATGAAAAACTGTTTTTT. It translates to CASSQRTVPATNEKLFF.

The chain combines TRBV6-5 with TRBJ1-2; possible D gene TRBD1, 6 bases. The CDR3 is made up of 15 amino acids. Germline CDR1 MNHEY, CDR2 SVGAGI. V gave up 6 bases and J gave up 8 bases, with 22 bases separating them. This CDR3 is CASSPSSTGTRGYTF. Here the CDR3 DNA reads TGTGCCAGCAGCCCGTCCTCGACAGGAACCCGCGGCTACACCTTC.

This clone came up a few times. J is TRBJ2-1 and V is TRBV4-2; D uncertain. Germline CDR1 LGHNA, CDR2 YNFKEQ. The CDR3 runs 13 residues. With 1 base removed from V and 8 bases from J, the gap between germline ends came to 9 bases. Written as DNA, the CDR3 is TGTGCCAGCAGCCAAGGGGCGAAGGATGAGCAGTTCTTC. This codes for CASSQGAKDEQFF.

This clone was seen a handful of times. The gene calls are TRBV5-1 and TRBJ1-2; perhaps TRBD1 as D (5 bases). Trimming removed 4 bases from V and 2 bases from J, with 12 bases in between. The CDR3 is 14 amino acids. CDR1 is SGHRS and CDR2 is YFSETQ in the germline V gene. The CDR3 nucleotides are TGCGCCAGCAGCACCCAGGGAGGAAACTATGGCTACACCTTC. This codes for CASSTQGGNYGYTF.

CDR3 bases: TGTGCCAGCAGCGTAGAAGCCGGACAGGTAAACACTGAAGCTTTCTTT. It is translated as CASSVEAGQVNTEAFF. The rearrangement uses TRBV9 and TRBJ1-1; 7 positions match TRBD1. CDR3 length: 16 amino acids. J was trimmed by 2 bases and V by 0 bases; bases with no gene match: 7. CDR1 is SGDLS and CDR2 is YYNGEE in the germline V gene.

This chain links TRBV5-1 with TRBJ2-3; D is undetermined. The germline V gene has CDR1 SGHRS and CDR2 YFSETQ. This CDR3 is 15 amino acids long. Trimming removed 0 bases from V and 4 bases from J, with 12 bases in between. The chain's CDR3 is CASSLELAHPDTQYF. CDR3 DNA sequence: TGCGCCAGCAGCTTGGAGTTAGCCCACCCAGATACGCAGTATTTT. Full variable domain (rest looked up from reference TRBV5-1 and TRBJ2-3): KAGVTQTPRYLIKTRGQQVTLSCSPISGHRSVSWYQQTPGQGLQFLFEYFSETQRNKGNFPGRFSGRQFSNSRSEMNVSTLELGDSALYLCASSLELAHPDTQYFGPGTRLTVL.

The rearrangement links TRBV5-4 to TRBJ2-3; D might be TRBD1 (6 bases). Per the germline V gene, CDR1 is SGHNT and CDR2 is YYREEE (reference sequence). This CDR3 spans 16 amino acids. Trimming took off 5 bases at V and 4 bases at J, with 20 bases between the two ends. The CDR3 loop is CASSNPDRFMADTQYF. Here the CDR3 DNA reads TGTGCCAGCAGTAATCCTGACAGGTTTATGGCAGATACGCAGTATTTT.

The genes are TRBV4-3 and TRBJ1-4, with D possibly TRBD1 on 6 matching bases. Per germline, CDR1 LGHNA and CDR2 YSLEER. Trimming left V 1 base short and J 4 bases short, with 16 bases between. This CDR3 spans 17 amino acids. CDR3 residues: CASSQGVWTESNEKLFF. CDR3 DNA sequence: TGCGCCAGCAGCCAAGGAGTATGGACAGAGAGTAATGAAAAACTGTTTTTT.

J is TRBJ2-3 and V is TRBV18, with TRBD2 identical over 8 bases. V lost 3 bases, J lost 1 base, and 3 bases stayed unmatched. The germline gives CDR1 KGHSH, CDR2 LQKENI. This CDR3 is 15 amino acids long. The DNA of the CDR3 is TGTGCCAGCTCACCTCCGGGACTAGGCACAGATACGCAGTATTTT. Translation: CASSPPGLGTDTQYF.

The V and J genes are TRBV2 and TRBJ2-3, with D maybe TRBD1 (6 bases). CDR1 and CDR2 from the germline V gene are SNHLY and FYNNEI. The CDR3 sequence is 15 residues long. V was pared by 6 bases and J by 4 bases, with 17 bases between. The CDR3 protein is CASSGETGPPDTQYF. In DNA, the CDR3 is TGTGCCAGCAGCGGGGAAACAGGGCCCCCAGATACGCAGTATTTT.